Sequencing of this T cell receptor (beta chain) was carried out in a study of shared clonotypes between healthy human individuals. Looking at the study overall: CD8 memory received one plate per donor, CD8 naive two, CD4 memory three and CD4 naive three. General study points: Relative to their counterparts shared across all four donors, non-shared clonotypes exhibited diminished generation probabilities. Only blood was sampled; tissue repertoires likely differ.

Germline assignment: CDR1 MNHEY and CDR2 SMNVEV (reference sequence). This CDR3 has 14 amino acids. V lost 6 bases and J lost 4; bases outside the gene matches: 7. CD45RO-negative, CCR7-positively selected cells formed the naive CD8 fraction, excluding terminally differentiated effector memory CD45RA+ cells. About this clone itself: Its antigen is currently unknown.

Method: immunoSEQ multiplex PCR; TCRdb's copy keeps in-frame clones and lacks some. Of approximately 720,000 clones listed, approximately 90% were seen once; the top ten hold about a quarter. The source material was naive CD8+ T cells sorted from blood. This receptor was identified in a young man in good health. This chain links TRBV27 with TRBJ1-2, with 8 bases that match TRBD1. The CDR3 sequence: CASSTGGYSYGYTF. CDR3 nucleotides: TGTGCCAGCAGCACAGGGGGGTATAGCTATGGCTACACCTTC.